This TCR beta chain was captured in a study of cytomegalovirus exposure and HLA in healthy donors. Broader study findings: In a later analysis, TCR association rates varied by HLA locus: DRB1 most, HLA-C fewest. An analysis that was carried out later associated some 17,000 TCR beta sequences with HLA alleles at 0.05 false discovery rate. Among TCR beta chains, those listed as cytomegalovirus-associated numbered more than 150.

This clone has only a few counts. The antigen remains undetermined. Use of 60 Vbeta and 13 Jbeta primers characterized the PCR. Assay used: immunoSEQ multiplex PCR; TCRdb lists only in-frame clones, some missing. The sample carries over 95,000 clones, 74% recorded once. V shed 7 bases and J 2 bases; nucleotides not matched to a gene: 8. CDR1 and CDR2 (germline): SNHLY, FYNNEI. The CDR3 is 15 residues long. This clonotype was sampled from a human donor in good health. This chain joins TRBV2 and TRBJ2-3; 8 nucleotides align to TRBD1. The sequencing input was PBMCs. The DNA for the CDR3 is TGTGCCAGCACTAAGGACAGGGTCTACACAGATACGCAGTATTTT. It codes for CASTKDRVYTDTQYF.